This record concerns one T cell receptor (beta chain) sequence. The data belong to a study of blood T cell repertoires in COVID-19. Turning to the study itself: Samples of COVID-19 (acute and convalescent) were obtained from the United States, Italy and Spain. T cells, B-cell-depleted T cells, or PBMCs provided the cDNA or gDNA that served as material.

The CDR3 consists of 12 residues. Trimming took 6 bases from V and 3 from J, leaving 6 bases between them. CDR1 is SNHLY, CDR2 FYNNEI, per germline. In the study's own analysis: For nucleated cells, counts were estimated from reference gene primer amplification. TCRdb's copy holds only in-frame clones and misses some; the assay was immunoSEQ multiplex PCR. Clonal size and the V and J genes are those of that table, whereas D and trimming came from the DNA. The table lists tens of thousands of clones, 90% of them singletons. This sequence was found in a middle-aged man with acute or convalescent COVID-19. The V and J genes are TRBV2 and TRBJ1-5; D may be TRBD1 (5 bases). The sequencing input was peripheral blood. The CDR3 nucleotides are TGTGCCAGCAGGGACACCAATCAGCCCCAGCATTTT. Encoded protein: CASRDTNQPQHF. Looking up the rest from reference TRBV2 and TRBJ1-5 gives the full variable domain: EPEVTQTPSHQVTQMGQEVILRCVPISNHLYFYWYRQILGQKVEFLVSFYNNEISEKSEIFDDQFSVERPDGSNFTLKIRSTKLEDSAMYFCASRDTNQPQHFGDGTRLSIL.